This T cell receptor beta chain is from a study of blood T cell repertoires in COVID-19. Study in general: The United States, Italy and Spain were the sources of the acute and convalescent COVID-19 samples. In each case, the material was cDNA or gDNA derived from T cells, B-cell-depleted T cells, or PBMCs.

Authors' analysis steps: Amplification of reference gene primers was used by the study to estimate nucleated cell counts. Libraries were prepared by immunoSEQ multiplex PCR; TCRdb keeps only in-frame clonotypes and omits some of them. The V and J calls and the clone size are those of that table, but D and trimming were determined from the DNA. The data show 200,000 to 250,000 clones, with around 88% seen just once and 3% held by the top ten. V lost 2 bases and J lost 7, with 12 bases in between. Looked up from germline, CDR1 is MNHEY and CDR2 is SVGAGI. This CDR3 contains 14 residues. Input material: peripheral blood. The clonotype originates from a woman under 40 who had recovered from COVID-19. The J gene is TRBJ2-1, the V gene TRBV6-5; D possibly corresponds to TRBD2 (6 bases). CDR3 region: CASSYGTPGNEQFF. For the CDR3, the DNA is TGTGCCAGCAGTTACGGGACTCCAGGTAATGAGCAGTTCTTC.